This T cell receptor beta chain emerged from a study of cytotoxic CD8 clonotypes in ibrutinib-treated CLL (dated by TCRdb to 2020 to 2023). Study-wide context: In this cohort, around 15 patients were treatment-naive and about ten were relapsed/refractory, while around 18 had unmutated IGHV. Responses were partial in 25 or so patients and complete in 2; after median around 66 months follow-up, roughly 14 stayed in remission and some twelve progressed. Samples at response were collected after a median of roughly 13 months of treatment, with a range of about 6 to 40 months. On average, each sample yielded about 260,000 productive templates and 94,082 productive rearrangements. Longitudinal samples were obtainable from about 30% of the roughly 86 participants in the trial. Cryopreserved peripheral blood mononuclear cells were collected at three points: before therapy, at response, and at either sustained remission or disease progression. All remission and progressive disease samples were collected while patients were still receiving ibrutinib.

On a MiSeq, deep resolution sequencing aimed for a depth between 1 in 1 million and 1 in 200,000 T cells, with each clonotype covered around 10x on average. TCR beta libraries were generated with the immunoSEQ hsTCRB Kit. In the source study's methods: The data were analyzed with ImmunoSEQ Analyzer and ImmunoSEQ Data Assistant, and V, D and J gene assignments followed IMGT definitions. Clonality, which ranges from 0 to 1, was calculated by subtracting the normalized Shannon entropy of productive rearrangement frequencies from one. Only overrepresented clonotypes making up at least 0.05% of the repertoire of each patient were included in the public clonotype analysis. Repertoires from 10 to 15 age-matched healthy donors in immuneACCESS were used as clonality controls. What TCRdb holds here is the immuneACCESS table cut down to in-frame rearrangements. Part of the clones is not present; checked against another copy, under half of the missing clones reflect an unresolved V gene, and the others are unexplained. V, J and clone size are those of that table, while D and trimming were read from the DNA. The sample profile shows 11,000 to 15,000 clones; about 55% of them were found once. About 34% of the sample lies in the top ten.

Broad study findings and their caveats: Clonality rose at ibrutinib response, remained stable during sustained remission, and dropped back toward baseline at progression. Public clonotypes were found to be uncommon and were observed to contract or remain stable during treatment; the increase in clonality was shown to reflect expansion of private clonotypes at ibrutinib response. Baseline clonality was found to be higher than that of age-matched healthy donors and was strongly correlated with circulating CD8+ T-cell counts. Sustained-remission and progressing patients did not have matched sampling times, and lymph node repertoires were not examined.

This clone was counted once. Its cognate antigen has yet to be identified. Base qualities are not at hand, and no much larger clone is one base apart. For TCR beta library preparation, about 2 micrograms of genomic DNA was extracted from cryopreserved PBMCs. High-throughput TCR beta sequencing was performed on longitudinal blood samples from CLL patients receiving ibrutinib monotherapy. The patients took part in an open-label, single-center phase 2 trial of ibrutinib monotherapy. This sequence originates from a human donor with chronic lymphocytic leukemia. This specimen was PBMCs, taken at a 24-month disease-progression time point, from a patient treated with ibrutinib.

At the DNA level, the sequence is TGTGCCAGCAGTCTCCCCGGGCCCTACGAGCAGTACTTC. Its translation reads: CASSLPGPYEQYF. The V and J genes are TRBV2 and TRBJ2-7, with the D gene call left open. Reading from cysteine to phenylalanine, the CDR3 counts 13 amino acids. Only CDR3 DNA remains: 39 bases, in frame from the first base. The germline V gene specifies SNHLY as CDR1 and FYNNEI as CDR2. The junction carries 10 bases between V and J, which are trimmed by 5 bases and 2 bases respectively.